This TCR beta chain was recorded in a study of OX40 agonist ivuxolimab in advanced cancers. The overall study: Every 2 weeks, patients received ivuxolimab intravenously, dosed at 0.01 to 10 mg/kg. General observations from the study: On average, a greater number of expanded clones characterised CD8+ T cells relative to CD4+.

TCRdb keeps only in-frame clones here, not all; method: immunoSEQ multiplex PCR. The data hold some 97,000 clones, with approximately 90% observed a single time. As regards this clone: Its specificity is not known.

Trimming left V 5 bases short and J 2 bases short, with 13 bases between. The CDR3 extends over 15 amino acids. Germline V lookup: CDR1 MNHEY, CDR2 SVGAGI. The TCR comes from an adult with an advanced solid tumor such as melanoma, head and neck, liver or kidney cancer. The V call is TRBV6-5, the J call TRBJ1-5, with D uncertain. Sequenced here: CD4+ or CD8+ T cells sorted from blood, sampled in a trial of the OX40 agonist ivuxolimab. For the CDR3, the DNA is TGTGCCAGCAGTCCCGATAGTCCTGGCAATCAGCCCCAGCATTTT. This sequence encodes CASSPDSPGNQPQHF.